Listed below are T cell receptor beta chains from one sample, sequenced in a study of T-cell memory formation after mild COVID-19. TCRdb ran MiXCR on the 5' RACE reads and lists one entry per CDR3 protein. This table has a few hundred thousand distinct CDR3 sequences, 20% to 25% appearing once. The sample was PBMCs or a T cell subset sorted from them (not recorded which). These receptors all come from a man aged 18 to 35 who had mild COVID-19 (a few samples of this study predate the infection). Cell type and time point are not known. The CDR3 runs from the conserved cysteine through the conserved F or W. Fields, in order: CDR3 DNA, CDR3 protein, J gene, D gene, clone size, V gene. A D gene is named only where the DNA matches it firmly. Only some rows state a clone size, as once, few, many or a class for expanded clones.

CDR3 DNA: TGTGCCAGCAACCCGGAGCGCCTGGCAGGGAAAAACCAAGAGACCCAGTACTTC
CDR3 protein: CASNPERLAGKNQETQYF
J gene: TRBJ2-5
D gene: -
clone size: few
V gene: TRBV7-9

CDR3 DNA: TGCAGTGCTTCTGACAGGGTAGCCAAAAACATTCAGTACTTC
CDR3 protein: CSASDRVAKNIQYF
J gene: TRBJ2-4
D gene: TRBD1
clone size: -
V gene: TRBV20-1

CDR3 DNA: TGTGCCAGCAGTTTCCGGAGGCAGGCTGAAGCTTTCTTT
CDR3 protein: CASSFRRQAEAFF
J gene: TRBJ1-1
D gene: -
clone size: -
V gene: TRBV27

CDR3 DNA: TGTGCCAGCAGCTTCACAGGGGCGAACACTGAAGCTTTCTTT
CDR3 protein: CASSFTGANTEAFF
J gene: TRBJ1-1
D gene: TRBD1
clone size: many
V gene: TRBV11-2

CDR3 DNA: TGTGCCAGCAGCTTAGGTAGGGCTGCTCAGGTTGGGGCCAACGTCCTGACTTTC
CDR3 protein: CASSLGRAAQVGANVLTF
J gene: TRBJ2-6
D gene: -
clone size: once
V gene: TRBV7-8

CDR3 DNA: TGTGCCATCAGTGGTAGTAGCGGGGGCACAGATACGCAGTATTTT
CDR3 protein: CAISGSSGGTDTQYF
J gene: TRBJ2-3
D gene: TRBD2
clone size: -
V gene: TRBV10-3

CDR3 DNA: TGTGCCTGCCGGGACAGGGGATACAATGAGCAGTTCTTC
CDR3 protein: CACRDRGYNEQFF
J gene: TRBJ2-1
D gene: TRBD1
clone size: -
V gene: TRBV2

CDR3 DNA: TGTGCCAGCAGACTACACACAGGGTTTAATGAAAAACTGTTTTTT
CDR3 protein: CASRLHTGFNEKLFF
J gene: TRBJ1-4
D gene: -
clone size: few
V gene: TRBV2

CDR3 DNA: TGCAGCGCCCGCGGGGGGACGGCTCAAGAGACCCAGTACTTC
CDR3 protein: CSARGGTAQETQYF
J gene: TRBJ2-5
D gene: TRBD2
clone size: few
V gene: TRBV29-1

CDR3 DNA: TGCGCCAGCAGCCAAGATCGCCACCAGGACCAGCCCCAGCATTTT
CDR3 protein: CASSQDRHQDQPQHF
J gene: TRBJ1-5
D gene: -
clone size: few
V gene: TRBV4-3

CDR3 DNA: TGTGCCAGCAGTTCCCCCCGGGACAGAACCAACTATGGCTACACCTTC
CDR3 protein: CASSSPRDRTNYGYTF
J gene: TRBJ1-2
D gene: TRBD1
clone size: few
V gene: TRBV5-6

CDR3 DNA: TGTGCCAGCAGTTCGACTGGGCCCCAAGAGACCCAGTACTTC
CDR3 protein: CASSSTGPQETQYF
J gene: TRBJ2-5
D gene: -
clone size: -
V gene: TRBV6-2/TRBV6-3

CDR3 DNA: TGTGCCAGCAGGGGATCAGGGGAATGGAATCAGCCCCAGCATTTT
CDR3 protein: CASRGSGEWNQPQHF
J gene: TRBJ1-5
D gene: -
clone size: -
V gene: TRBV6-2/TRBV6-3

CDR3 DNA: TGTGCCAGCACCGCGGACAGGGTGAATCAGCCCCAGCATTTT
CDR3 protein: CASTADRVNQPQHF
J gene: TRBJ1-5
D gene: TRBD1
clone size: -
V gene: TRBV27

CDR3 DNA: TGTGCCAGCAGTCCTCCCCCCGGGTCAGATACGCAGTATTTT
CDR3 protein: CASSPPPGSDTQYF
J gene: TRBJ2-3
D gene: -
clone size: -
V gene: TRBV27

CDR3 DNA: TGCGCCAGCAGCCAGGGGGCCGTGAACACTGAAGCTTTCTTT
CDR3 protein: CASSQGAVNTEAFF
J gene: TRBJ1-1
D gene: TRBD1
clone size: few
V gene: TRBV5-1

CDR3 DNA: TGCGCCAGCAGCTTGGAGCCAGGGGGCAATCAGCCCCAGCATTTT
CDR3 protein: CASSLEPGGNQPQHF
J gene: TRBJ1-5
D gene: -
clone size: -
V gene: TRBV5-1

CDR3 DNA: TGTGCCAGCAGCTTAGTCCCTGGGACAGGGGCAGGGTATTTT
CDR3 protein: CASSLVPGTGAGYF
J gene: TRBJ2-3
D gene: TRBD1
clone size: -
V gene: TRBV7-2

CDR3 DNA: TGCGCCAGCAGCCAATACAGGGGGAGTGACACCGGGGAGCTGTTTTTT
CDR3 protein: CASSQYRGSDTGELFF
J gene: TRBJ2-2
D gene: TRBD1
clone size: -
V gene: TRBV4-3

CDR3 DNA: TGTGCCAGCAGCTACCAGGCCGGGGACTATGGCTACACCTTC
CDR3 protein: CASSYQAGDYGYTF
J gene: TRBJ1-2
D gene: -
clone size: -
V gene: TRBV27

CDR3 DNA: TGTGCCAGCAGAAAAAGCGCTGAAGCTTTCTTT
CDR3 protein: CASRKSAEAFF
J gene: TRBJ1-1
D gene: -
clone size: few
V gene: TRBV7-9

CDR3 DNA: TGCGCCAGCAGCCAGCGGGCAGTTAGCAATCAGCCCCAGCATTTT
CDR3 protein: CASSQRAVSNQPQHF
J gene: TRBJ1-5
D gene: -
clone size: many
V gene: TRBV4-1

CDR3 DNA: TGTGCCAGCAGCGTCGACCTAGCGGCTACAGATACGCAGTATTTT
CDR3 protein: CASSVDLAATDTQYF
J gene: TRBJ2-3
D gene: TRBD2
clone size: -
V gene: TRBV9

CDR3 DNA: TGTGCCAGCACACTCACCCGCCTTCGGACCTATGGCTACACCTTC
CDR3 protein: CASTLTRLRTYGYTF
J gene: TRBJ1-2
D gene: -
clone size: -
V gene: TRBV2

CDR3 DNA: TGTGCCAGCAGCGTGACAGTTAACTATGGCTACACCTTC
CDR3 protein: CASSVTVNYGYTF
J gene: TRBJ1-2
D gene: -
clone size: few
V gene: TRBV7-2

CDR3 DNA: TGCGCCAGCAGGAGAACCGGGACAGGGGGGGAAAAACTGTTTTTT
CDR3 protein: CASRRTGTGGEKLFF
J gene: TRBJ1-4
D gene: TRBD1
clone size: -
V gene: TRBV5-1

CDR3 DNA: TGTGCCAGCAGCCAAGATCTTCAGTCTAGGACCTACGAGCAGTACTTC
CDR3 protein: CASSQDLQSRTYEQYF
J gene: TRBJ2-7
D gene: -
clone size: many
V gene: TRBV4-2

CDR3 DNA: TGCGCCAGCAGCTTGGGGACAGTCACTGAAGCTTTCTTT
CDR3 protein: CASSLGTVTEAFF
J gene: TRBJ1-1
D gene: -
clone size: -
V gene: TRBV5-1

CDR3 DNA: TGCGCCAGCAGCTTGTCGGGACAGAGGGGCCAAGAGACCCAGTACTTC
CDR3 protein: CASSLSGQRGQETQYF
J gene: TRBJ2-5
D gene: TRBD1
clone size: few
V gene: TRBV5-1

CDR3 DNA: TGCGCCAGCAGCTTGAGTTCCCCTGCAGATACGCAGTATTTT
CDR3 protein: CASSLSSPADTQYF
J gene: TRBJ2-3
D gene: -
clone size: -
V gene: TRBV5-1

CDR3 DNA: TGCAGTGCTACCCCGACAGGGCGGAGGAGCAATGAGCAGTTCTTC
CDR3 protein: CSATPTGRRSNEQFF
J gene: TRBJ2-1
D gene: TRBD1
clone size: -
V gene: TRBV20-1

CDR3 DNA: TGCAGCGTTGGGGGGAGGGATAACAATGAGCAGTTCTTC
CDR3 protein: CSVGGRDNNEQFF
J gene: TRBJ2-1
D gene: TRBD2
clone size: -
V gene: TRBV29-1

CDR3 DNA: TGCGCCAGCAGCCAAGACCCACAGGGGCTTGGGACTGAAGCTTTCTTT
CDR3 protein: CASSQDPQGLGTEAFF
J gene: TRBJ1-1
D gene: TRBD1
clone size: few
V gene: TRBV4-1

CDR3 DNA: TGTGCCATCAGTGAGTCGATGGGTGGTGTGGAGACCCAGTACTTC
CDR3 protein: CAISESMGGVETQYF
J gene: TRBJ2-5
D gene: -
clone size: few
V gene: TRBV10-3

CDR3 DNA: TGTGCCAGCAGTGACCGGGACAGGGACTCTGGAAACACCATATATTTT
CDR3 protein: CASSDRDRDSGNTIYF
J gene: TRBJ1-3
D gene: TRBD1
clone size: -
V gene: TRBV6-2/TRBV6-3

CDR3 DNA: TGTGCCAGCAGCTCTACGTACAGCCGTTCCACAGATACGCAGTATTTT
CDR3 protein: CASSSTYSRSTDTQYF
J gene: TRBJ2-3
D gene: -
clone size: few
V gene: TRBV7-2

CDR3 DNA: TGTGCCAGCAGCTCCCCGAGACAGGGTCCCACAGATACGCAGTATTTT
CDR3 protein: CASSSPRQGPTDTQYF
J gene: TRBJ2-3
D gene: TRBD1
clone size: few
V gene: TRBV7-2

CDR3 DNA: TGCGCCAGCAGTGATTTAGGTGTCGGGGGCACAGATACGCAGTATTTT
CDR3 protein: CASSDLGVGGTDTQYF
J gene: TRBJ2-3
D gene: -
clone size: -
V gene: TRBV10-1

CDR3 DNA: TGCAGCGTTGCAGGGGCCCGAGATACGCAGTATTTT
CDR3 protein: CSVAGARDTQYF
J gene: TRBJ2-3
D gene: -
clone size: many
V gene: TRBV29-1

CDR3 DNA: TGTGCCAGGAGCCCGACAGGCCACGAGCAGTACTTC
CDR3 protein: CARSPTGHEQYF
J gene: TRBJ2-7
D gene: -
clone size: -
V gene: TRBV7-2